This T cell receptor beta chain originates from a study of CD8 T cells in ankylosing spondylitis. The sample holds many counts of this clonotype. TCRdb reanalysed the 5' RACE reads using MiXCR and keeps one entry per CDR3 protein. The table has approximately 9,000 distinct CDR3 sequences, around 4% seen once. Sequenced sample: blood, either unsorted or a sorted T cell fraction (not recorded which). The sequence was collected from a female donor with ankylosing spondylitis or in good health (not recorded which).

CDR3 sequence: CASSVPRVEQFF. The CDR3 DNA follows: TGTGCCAGCAGCGTACCTAGGGTTGAGCAGTTCTTC. The V and J genes are TRBV9 and TRBJ2-1; D uncertain. The CDR3 consists of 12 residues. Trimming shortened V by 1 base and J by 9 bases, and 8 bases separated the two germline ends. The germline gives CDR1 SGDLS, CDR2 YYNGEE.